Following are 5 T cell receptor beta chains from one sample sequenced in a study of T cell repertoires in cytomegalovirus infection. TCRdb itself ran the reads through MiXCR, one entry per CDR3 protein. This sample has about 530,000 distinct CDR3 sequences, with about a quarter found just once. Material: PBMCs. The receptor set was obtained from a human donor in good health (CMV status not recorded). Some clones in this sample may be carry-over from other donors' samples.

The chain links TRBV6-6 to TRBJ1-2; 7 nucleotides line up with TRBD1. This CDR3 spans 14 amino acids. Trimming cost V 5 bases and J 3 bases; bases outside gene matches: 6. Per the germline V gene, CDR1 is MNHNY and CDR2 is SVGAGI (reference sequence). Here the CDR3 reads CASSERGQHYGYTF. The CDR3, as DNA: TGTGCCAGCAGTGAGAGGGGACAGCACTATGGCTACACCTTC.

This sequence joins TRBV20-1 and TRBJ2-3, with 8 bases fitting TRBD2. The CDR3 consists of 14 residues. V lost 6 bases to trimming and J lost 3 bases; unmatched junction nucleotides: 8. Germline loops: CDR1 DFQATT, CDR2 SNEGSKA (reference sequence). In nucleotides, the CDR3 is TGCAGTGCCACCGTTGCGGGAGGAACAGATACGCAGTATTTT. Its protein product is CSATVAGGTDTQYF.

The V and J genes are TRBV6-2 or TRBV6-3 and TRBJ1-1; D not resolved. This CDR3 has 13 residues. Per the germline V gene, CDR1 is MNHEY and CDR2 is SVGEGT. V lost 2 bases and J 5 bases, leaving 9 bases between the germline ends. CDR3 nucleotides: TGTGCCAGCAGTTACGGTTTGGGAACTGAAGCTTTCTTT. This gives the protein CASSYGLGTEAFF.

This clonotype appeared a few times. This chain connects TRBV11-3 to TRBJ2-5; TRBD1 or TRBD2 may be the D gene (5 bases each). V gave up 2 bases and J gave up 2 bases, with 12 bases separating them. There are 15 residues in the CDR3. Germline-derived CDR1 and CDR2 are SGHNT and YENEEA. The DNA for the CDR3 is TGTGCCAGCAGCTTAAGACGATGGGGGCAAGAGACCCAGTACTTC. Its protein product is CASSLRRWGQETQYF.

The chain couples TRBV20-1 to TRBJ1-2, with TRBD1 matching 7 bases. The germline V gene has CDR1 DFQATT and CDR2 SNEGSKA (reference sequence). Trimming took 4 bases from V and 2 from J; bases not matched to a gene: 7. The CDR3 has 14 residues. The CDR3 loop reads CSAKKPGQNYGYTF. DNA of the CDR3: TGCAGTGCTAAGAAACCGGGACAGAACTATGGCTACACCTTC.